One T cell receptor beta chain is described in this entry. It was during active infection that Seattle patients were enrolled and then longitudinally followed. These data are taken from a study of blood T cell repertoires in COVID-19. Study background: Sites across the United States, Italy and Spain contributed samples from acute and convalescent COVID-19.

In the original analysis: Nucleated cell counts were estimated from reference gene primer amplification. Clones were read by immunoSEQ multiplex PCR, and TCRdb kept only the in-frame ones, dropping some. From that table come the V and J calls and clone size; the DNA was used to work out D and trimming. The profile shows fewer than 300,000 clones, roughly 88% of them singletons. The V and J ends lost 4 bases and 7 bases respectively, with 10 bases between them. Germline CDR1 reads MNHEY; CDR2 reads SMNVEV (reference sequence). This CDR3 spans 12 amino acids. V is TRBV27 and J is TRBJ1-2; no firm D call. The TCR was taken from a human donor with COVID-19, enrolled during active disease. The donor label of this sample is uncertain. Input material: peripheral blood. CDR3 sequence: CASSSVDSGYTF. In DNA, the CDR3 is TGTGCCAGCAGTTCAGTGGACTCTGGCTACACCTTC.